The clone carrying this T cell receptor beta chain was found many times. This entry belongs to a study of shared clonotypes between healthy human individuals. Sequenced by immunoSEQ multiplex PCR; TCRdb stores in-frame clones only, minus some. The sample has 780,000 or so clones; around 70% are singletons. CDR1 SEHNR and CDR2 FQNEAQ come from the germline V gene (reference sequence). The CDR3 runs to 15 residues. With 5 bases removed from V and 2 bases from J, the gap between germline ends came to 16 bases. The chain links TRBV7-9 to TRBJ2-7, with a tentative D call TRBD1 (5 bases). Material for sequencing was memory CD4+ T cells sorted from blood. Subset in this sample: CD45RA-negative fraction. The sequence was obtained from a woman aged 25 to 39 in good health. The CDR3 region has the DNA TGTGCCAGCAGCAACCCAGGGTGGGGCGCCTACGAGCAGTACTTC. As protein: CASSNPGWGAYEQYF.